The next 20 T cell receptor beta chains were all read from a single sample in a study of OX40 agonist ivuxolimab in advanced cancers. Measured with immunoSEQ multiplex PCR; TCRdb has only the in-frame clones, and not every one. The sample has tens of thousands of clones; roughly 94% are singletons. The input for sequencing was CD4+ or CD8+ T cells sorted from blood, taken in a trial of the OX40 agonist ivuxolimab. Receptors originate from an adult with an advanced solid tumor such as melanoma, head and neck, liver or kidney cancer.

The chain is built from TRBV6-5 and TRBJ2-7, with D perhaps TRBD1 or TRBD2 (5 bases each). Trimming took off 2 bases at V and 3 bases at J, with 11 bases between the two ends. This CDR3 is 14 amino acids long. The germline gives CDR1 MNHEY, CDR2 SVGAGI. CDR3 DNA sequence: TGTGCCAGCAGTTACAGGGGACCCTACTACGAGCAGTACTTC. This codes for CASSYRGPYYEQYF.

The gene calls are TRBV5-1 and TRBJ2-5; no reliable D call. Trimming removed 6 bases at V and 4 bases at J, with 10 bases between. CDR3 length equals 12 residues. Germline CDR1 SGHRS, CDR2 YFSETQ. The CDR3 nucleotides are TGCGCCAGCACCCTGGCAGGAGAGACCCAGTACTTC. The encoded protein is CASTLAGETQYF.

This clone rates as medium-sized. The chain uses TRBV14 and TRBJ2-7, with a weak D call TRBD2 (6 bases). The V end was cut by 3 bases, the J end by 5 bases, with 11 bases between. This CDR3 is 13 amino acids long. From germline, CDR1 is SGHDN and CDR2 FVKESK. The CDR3 nucleotides are TGTGCCAGCAGCCAGGGACTGACCAACGAGCAGTACTTC. This encodes CASSQGLTNEQYF.

The table lists this clone with a count of one. Other DNA variants within this sample encode the same CDR3. V is TRBV9 and J is TRBJ2-7, with D possibly TRBD1 on 6 matching bases. This CDR3 spans 14 amino acids. Germline V lookup: CDR1 SGDLS, CDR2 YYNGEE. Trimming cost V 0 bases and J 2 bases, with 9 bases left between them. The CDR3 DNA follows: TGTGCCAGCAGCGTAGGCCAGGGGACCTACGAGCAGTACTTC. This codes for CASSVGQGTYEQYF.

The V call is TRBV7-8, the J call TRBJ1-1, with TRBD1 matching over 12 bases. J lost 10 bases, V lost 5 bases, and 14 bases had no gene match. Germline V lookup: CDR1 SGHVS, CDR2 FQNEAQ. This CDR3 spans 16 amino acids. CDR3 bases: TGTGCCAGCAGCCCCACCGGGACAGGGGGCGGTCGTGGAGCTTTCTTT. Translating it yields CASSPTGTGGGRGAFF.

V usage is TRBV7-6 and J usage is TRBJ2-3, with D unresolved. The CDR3 spans 12 residues. V lost 6 bases and J 3 bases, leaving 7 bases between the germline ends. The germline gives CDR1 SGHVS, CDR2 FNYEAQ. The CDR3 protein is CASSWITDTQYF. The CDR3 coding sequence is TGTGCCAGCAGTTGGATTACAGATACGCAGTATTTT.

DNA for the CDR3: TGTGCCAGCAGCTCGTACAAGGAGCCCTACAATGAGCAGTTCTTC. It translates to CASSSYKEPYNEQFF. The J gene is TRBJ2-1, the V gene TRBV6-1; unclear D gene. Germline values: CDR1 MNHNS, CDR2 SASEGT. The germline V and J ends were trimmed by 6 bases and 2 bases, with 14 bases remaining between them. The CDR3 runs 15 residues.

J is TRBJ2-7 and V is TRBV5-5; the match to TRBD1 covers 8 bases. The CDR3 is 14 residues long. J gave up 6 bases and V 2 bases, and 7 bases lay outside the gene matches. Germline V CDR1 and CDR2: SGHKS, YYEKEE (reference sequence). The CDR3 DNA follows: TGTGCCAGCAGCTTTGGGCAGGGGGCTTCCGAGCAGTACTTC. Amino acid sequence: CASSFGQGASEQYF.

This rearrangement joins TRBV28 to TRBJ1-5; TRBD1 aligns across 7 bases. The CDR3 is 15 residues long. CDR1 and CDR2 (germline): MDHEN, SYDVKM. V was clipped by 5 bases and J by 2 bases; unmatched bases: 6. The CDR3 DNA reads TGTGCCAGCAGTCACAGGGGTTTGGGCAATCAGCCCCAGCATTTT. The encoded protein is CASSHRGLGNQPQHF.

The CDR3 spells CASSLGGQDYNEQFF. The CDR3 coding sequence is TGTGCCAGCAGCTTGGGGGGACAGGACTACAATGAGCAGTTCTTC. The chain joins TRBV5-5 to TRBJ2-1, with 8 bases aligning to TRBD1. The CDR3 is made up of 15 amino acids. The germline gives CDR1 SGHKS, CDR2 YYEKEE (reference sequence). V gave up 0 bases and J gave up 3 bases; unmatched junction bases: 2.

The gene calls are TRBV10-3 and TRBJ2-1; 8 positions match TRBD2. Germline lookup yields CDR1 ENHRY and CDR2 SYGVKD. After removal of 0 bases from V and 5 bases from J, the junction contained 0 bases not matched to a gene. The CDR3 runs 14 residues. The CDR3 nucleotides read TGTGCCATCAGTGAGTCACTAGCGGACAATGAGCAGTTCTTC. This gives the protein CAISESLADNEQFF.

The genes are TRBV5-6 and TRBJ1-5; D is possibly TRBD1 (6 bases). This CDR3 is built from 15 residues. Trimming left V 1 base short and J 7 bases short, with 15 bases between. Germline-derived CDR1 and CDR2 are SGHDT and YYEEEE. CDR3 sequence (DNA): TGTGCCAGCAGCTTGATCTCAGGGGCCAACCAGCCCCAGCATTTT. As protein: CASSLISGANQPQHF.

The genes are TRBV7-2 and TRBJ2-1; D is possibly TRBD1 (5 bases). The CDR3 extends over 14 amino acids. Looked up from germline, CDR1 is SGHTA and CDR2 is FQGNSA. The germline V and J ends were trimmed by 4 bases and 2 bases, with 9 bases remaining between them. CDR3 region: CASSSLTAYNEQFF. CDR3 coding DNA: TGTGCCAGCAGCTCTTTGACAGCCTACAATGAGCAGTTCTTC. Full variable domain (missing parts from reference TRBV7-2 and TRBJ2-1): GAGVSQSPSNKVTEKGKDVELRCDPISGHTALYWYRQSLGQGLEFLIYFQGNSAPDKSGLPSDRFSAERTGGSVSTLTIQRTQQEDSAVYLCASSSLTAYNEQFFGPGTRLTVL.

This clone ranks as medium-sized. J is TRBJ1-5 and V is TRBV15; 11 bases align to TRBD1. CDR1 and CDR2 (germline): LNHNV, YYDKDF (reference sequence). This CDR3 comprises 15 residues. J lost 4 bases, V lost 5 bases, and 4 bases had no gene match. The DNA for the CDR3 is TGTGCCACCAGCGGGGACAGGGGGGATAATCAGCCCCAGCATTTT. Translating gives CATSGDRGDNQPQHF.

The count of this clone is one. The chain joins TRBV27 to TRBJ2-7; D call uncertain. The V gene's germline CDR1 is MNHEY and CDR2 SMNVEV (reference sequence). The CDR3 covers 14 residues. V lost 4 bases to trimming and J lost 3 bases, with 13 bases between them. CDR3 residues: CASSSRLEDYEQYF. The CDR3 coding sequence is TGTGCCAGCAGTTCCAGACTGGAAGACTACGAGCAGTACTTC.

V is TRBV10-3 and J is TRBJ2-1; a possible D gene is TRBD1 (6 bases). Germline V CDR1 and CDR2: ENHRY, SYGVKD. The ends were cut back, 4 bases at V and 4 bases at J, with 11 bases in the middle. There are 14 residues in the CDR3. Here the CDR3 DNA reads TGTGCCATCAGTGCCGTCGGACAGTACAATGAGCAGTTCTTC. Translating it yields CAISAVGQYNEQFF.

This chain connects TRBV7-8 to TRBJ1-5; 8 bases map to TRBD1. CDR1 is SGHVS and CDR2 is FQNEAQ in the germline V gene. The CDR3 consists of 13 residues. The trim removed 3 bases at V and 7 bases at J, leaving 2 bases unmatched. The CDR3 loop is CASSLTGVQPQHF. The CDR3 DNA is TGTGCCAGCAGCTTGACAGGGGTGCAGCCCCAGCATTTT.

This chain links TRBV6-6 with TRBJ1-1; D gene unclear. CDR3 length: 11 amino acids. The ends were cut back, 8 bases at V and 8 bases at J, with 12 bases in the middle. From germline, CDR1 is MNHNY and CDR2 SVGAGI (reference sequence). The CDR3 region is CASLFGGEAFF. The CDR3 DNA follows: TGTGCCAGCCTTTTCGGAGGGGAAGCTTTCTTT.

This clone was counted a single time. The chain carries TRBV27 and TRBJ2-3; 8 positions match TRBD1. Germline CDR1 and CDR2: MNHEY and SMNVEV (reference sequence). V gave up 5 bases and J gave up 4 bases; unmatched junction bases: 5. The CDR3 loop spans 14 amino acids. This CDR3 is CASSPDRVADTQYF. CDR3 nucleotide sequence: TGTGCCAGCAGTCCGGACAGGGTTGCAGATACGCAGTATTTT.

The V gene is TRBV30, the J gene TRBJ2-2, with unresolved D. The V and J ends lost 0 bases and 6 bases respectively, with 11 bases between them. From germline, CDR1 is GTSNPN and CDR2 SVGIG (reference sequence). CDR3 length: 14 residues. CDR3 in DNA: TGTGCCTGGAGTGTACTCGCAGGCTCCGGGGAGCTGTTTTTT. Residues: CAWSVLAGSGELFF. Full variable domain (outside the CDR3, taken from reference TRBV30 and TRBJ2-2): SQTIHQWPATLVQPVGSPLSLECTVEGTSNPNLYWYRQAAGRGLQLLFYSVGIGQISSEVPQNLSASRPQDRQFILSSKKLLLSDSGFYLCAWSVLAGSGELFFGEGSRLTVL.